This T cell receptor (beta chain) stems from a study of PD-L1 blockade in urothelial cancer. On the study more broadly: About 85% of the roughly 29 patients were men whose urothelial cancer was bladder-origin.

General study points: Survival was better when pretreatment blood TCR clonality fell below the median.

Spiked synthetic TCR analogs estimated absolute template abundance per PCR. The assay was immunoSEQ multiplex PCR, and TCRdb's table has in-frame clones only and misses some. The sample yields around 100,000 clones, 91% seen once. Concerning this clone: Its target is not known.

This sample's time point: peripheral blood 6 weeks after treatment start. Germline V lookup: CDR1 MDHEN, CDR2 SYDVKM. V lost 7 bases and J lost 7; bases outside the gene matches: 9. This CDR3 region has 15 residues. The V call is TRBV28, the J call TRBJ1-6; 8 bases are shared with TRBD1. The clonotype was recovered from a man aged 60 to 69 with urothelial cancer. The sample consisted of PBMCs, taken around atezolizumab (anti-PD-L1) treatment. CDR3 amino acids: CASTLNRGGNSPLHF. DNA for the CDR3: TGTGCCAGCACCCTTAACAGGGGGGGGAATTCACCCCTCCACTTT.